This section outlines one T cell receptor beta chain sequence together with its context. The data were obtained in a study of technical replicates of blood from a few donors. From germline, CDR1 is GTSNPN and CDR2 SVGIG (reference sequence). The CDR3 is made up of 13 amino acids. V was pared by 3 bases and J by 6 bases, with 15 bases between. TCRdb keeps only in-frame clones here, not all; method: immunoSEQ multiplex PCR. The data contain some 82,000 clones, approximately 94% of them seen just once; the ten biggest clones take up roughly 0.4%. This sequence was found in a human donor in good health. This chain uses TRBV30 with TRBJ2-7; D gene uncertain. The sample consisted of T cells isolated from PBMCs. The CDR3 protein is CAWSPTGYGEQYF. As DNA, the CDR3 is TGTGCCTGGAGCCCGACCGGGTACGGCGAGCAGTACTTC.